This passage covers 18 T cell receptor beta chains from one sample sequenced in a study of control samples from healthy donors and cancer patients. Assay: immunoSEQ multiplex PCR; the TCRdb copy retains only in-frame clones and omits some. Of 100,000 to 150,000 clones in the sample, about 90% were seen once. Sequenced: blood. The receptors originated from a woman aged 45-59 years in good health.

This sequence joins TRBV24-1 and TRBJ2-1; D gene ambiguous. This CDR3 spans 16 amino acids. The germline V and J ends were trimmed by 3 bases and 9 bases, with 20 bases remaining between them. CDR1 KGHDR and CDR2 SFDVKD come from the germline V gene. The CDR3 sequence: CATSDPRTLKTGEQFF. In DNA form, the CDR3 reads TGTGCCACCAGTGATCCCCGGACCCTGAAAACGGGTGAGCAGTTCTTC.

The chain carries TRBV21-1 and TRBJ1-5. TRBV21-1 is recorded as a pseudogene. CDR3 length equals 17 residues. The CDR3 DNA reads TGTGCCAGCAGCACGGGACGGCTCGAGGATGGCAATCAGCCCCAGCATTTT. Amino acid sequence: CASSTGRLEDGNQPQHF.

CDR3 sequence: CASRQGSGYGYTF. As DNA, the CDR3 is TGCGCCAGCAGGCAGGGTTCCGGCTATGGCTACACCTTC. The V call is TRBV10-1, the J call TRBJ1-2; tentative D call: TRBD1 (5 bases). Deletions cut 6 bases from V and 4 bases from J, with 12 bases between. This CDR3 is built from 13 residues. The germline CDR1 and CDR2 sequences are WNHNN and SYGVQD (reference sequence).

V and J are TRBV2 and TRBJ1-2; TRBD1 is a possible D gene (5 bases). V shed 6 bases and J shed 5 bases, with 19 bases lying between them. The CDR3 length is 15 residues. CDR1 SNHLY and CDR2 FYNNEI come from the germline V gene. The CDR3 DNA reads TGTGCCAGCAGAGAGAGTACTAGCGGGGGGTATGGCTACACCTTC. Amino acid sequence: CASRESTSGGYGYTF.

The chain has TRBV24-1 and TRBJ2-1, with TRBD1 matching 9 bases. The germline CDR1 and CDR2 sequences are KGHDR and SFDVKD. This CDR3 region has 17 residues. V was pared by 3 bases and J by 7 bases, with 12 bases of the junction left unmatched. DNA of the CDR3: TGTGCCACCAGTGATACCTCCGGGACAGGGAATACGAATGAGCAGTTCTTC. The encoded protein is CATSDTSGTGNTNEQFF.

This chain uses TRBV11-2 with TRBJ1-2; no clear D. V dropped 5 bases and J dropped 3 bases, with 10 bases sitting between them. Germline-derived CDR1 and CDR2 are SGHAT and FQNNGV. This CDR3 spans 13 amino acids. This CDR3 reads CASSPPVHYGYTF. Here the CDR3 DNA reads TGTGCCAGCAGCCCACCGGTGCACTATGGCTACACCTTC.

This clone was found once. V usage is TRBV30 and J usage is TRBJ1-3; no definite D call. Germline CDR1 GTSNPN, CDR2 SVGIG (reference sequence). The CDR3 has 15 amino acids. V shed 2 bases and J shed 3 bases, with 14 bases lying between them. CDR3 sequence reads: CAWSPLTLYGNTIYF. The CDR3 DNA follows: TGTGCCTGGAGTCCACTGACCCTGTATGGAAACACCATATATTTT.

The rearrangement joins TRBV5-1 to TRBJ2-3; TRBD1 might be the D (6 bases). Trimming cost V 1 base and J 5 bases, with 8 bases left between them. Germline V lookup: CDR1 SGHRS, CDR2 YFSETQ. The CDR3 has 13 amino acids. In DNA, the CDR3 is TGCGCCAGCAGCTTGCGCAGGGGAGATACGCAGTATTTT. Translated, it gives CASSLRRGDTQYF.

This clone has a handful of counts. For the CDR3, the DNA is TGCGCCAGCAGCTTGCAAGCGAACACTGAAGCTTTCTTT. Translating it yields CASSLQANTEAFF. The rearrangement uses TRBV5-1 and TRBJ1-1; D is unresolved. This CDR3 is 13 amino acids long. Per the germline V gene, CDR1 is SGHRS and CDR2 is YFSETQ. V gave up 1 base and J gave up 1 base, with 5 bases separating them.

The V and J genes are TRBV7-9 and TRBJ1-4; D is ambiguous. The germline V and J ends were trimmed by 0 bases and 8 bases, with 16 bases remaining between them. Germline CDR1 is SEHNR and CDR2 is FQNEAQ (reference sequence). The CDR3 totals 16 residues. CDR3 DNA sequence: TGTGCCAGCAGCTTAGCAACGGGGAATGGTGCGGAAAAACTGTTTTTT. Translating gives CASSLATGNGAEKLFF.

The genes are TRBV7-6 and TRBJ1-1; 7 nucleotides match TRBD1. The germline CDR1 and CDR2 sequences are SGHVS and FNYEAQ. The CDR3 length is 15 residues. V shed 5 bases, J shed 0 bases, and the junction held 6 bases outside the gene matches. CDR3 nucleotides: TGTGCCAGCAGCCCCTCCGGGACAGTGAACACTGAAGCTTTCTTT. This translates into CASSPSGTVNTEAFF.

The chain couples TRBV5-1 to TRBJ1-1; TRBD1 agrees at 8 bases. CDR1 and CDR2 from the germline V gene are SGHRS and YFSETQ. The CDR3 has 16 amino acids. V gave up 3 bases and J gave up 0 bases; unmatched junction bases: 7. The CDR3 spells CASSSSRDRLNTEAFF. CDR3 coding DNA: TGCGCCAGCAGCTCGTCCCGGGACAGGCTGAACACTGAAGCTTTCTTT.

Concerning this clone: The junction and the germline gene differ at one end; a read error may be behind it. This CDR3 reads CARSGGAGGQSYNEQFF. DNA of the CDR3: TGCGCCCGCAGTGGCGGGGCGGGGGGCCAATCCTACAATGAGCAGTTCTTC. The chain is built from TRBV10-1 and TRBJ2-1; 8 nucleotides match TRBD2. The germline V gene encodes CDR1 WNHNN and CDR2 SYGVQD (reference sequence). The CDR3 has 17 residues.

This rearrangement joins TRBV23-1 to TRBJ2-7; 7 bases agree with TRBD1. TRBV23-1 is sorted into the ORF group, with uncertain function. V was pared by 4 bases and J by 1 base, with 7 bases of the junction left unmatched. The CDR3 has 15 amino acids. The CDR3 reads CASSLYPDRSYEQYF. The DNA for the CDR3 is TGCGCCAGCAGTCTTTATCCGGACAGGTCCTACGAGCAGTACTTC.

The chain employs TRBV5-5 and TRBJ1-1, with unresolved D. Trimming pared 0 bases from V and 0 bases from J, leaving 3 bases between. This CDR3 is 13 amino acids long. Germline values: CDR1 SGHKS, CDR2 YYEKEE (reference sequence). CDR3 sequence (DNA): TGTGCCAGCAGCTTGGACGTGAACACTGAAGCTTTCTTT. Amino acids: CASSLDVNTEAFF.

Remarks on this clone: The sample contains more than one DNA sequence encoding this CDR3. This chain joins TRBV28 and TRBJ2-7; no clear D gene. CDR3 length: 11 amino acids. Germline CDR1 reads MDHEN; CDR2 reads SYDVKM. With 3 bases removed from V and 4 bases from J, the gap between germline ends came to 4 bases. CDR3 in DNA: TGTGCCAGCAGTTTGAGGTACGAGCAGTACTTC. It is translated as CASSLRYEQYF.

The chain carries TRBV7-8 and TRBJ2-4; 7 bases are shared with TRBD1. Germline V CDR1 and CDR2: SGHVS, FQNEAQ. The junction had 3 bases not matched to a gene; V was cut back by 1 base and J by 9 bases. This CDR3 comprises 13 residues. The CDR3 is CASSLGQGGIQYF. The CDR3, as DNA: TGTGCCAGCAGCTTAGGACAGGGCGGCATTCAGTACTTC.

The genes are TRBV21-1 and TRBJ1-1. TRBV21-1 is listed as a pseudogene. The CDR3 extends over 16 amino acids. CDR3 coding DNA: TGTGCCAGCAGCAAATTGACCGGGAGGGCCGACACTGAAGCTTTCTTT. It specifies CASSKLTGRADTEAFF.